These 25 T cell receptor beta chains originate from one sample sequenced in a study of cytomegalovirus exposure and HLA in healthy donors. Amplification used 60 Vbeta primers and 13 Jbeta primers. Generated by immunoSEQ multiplex PCR, the TCRdb table keeps only in-frame clones and is missing some. Of under 200,000 clones in the sample, 81% were seen once. The sample was PBMCs. Receptors were obtained from a woman younger than 35 in good health and CMV-seropositive.

This sequence joins TRBV7-8 and TRBJ1-1, with D perhaps matching TRBD1 (6 bases). CDR1 is SGHVS and CDR2 is FQNEAQ in the germline V gene. The V gene lost 5 bases and the J gene lost 4 bases, with 11 bases spanning the gap. The CDR3 extends over 13 amino acids. The DNA of the CDR3 is TGTGCCAGCAGCCCCCGGACAGTCACTGAAGCTTTCTTT. Translating gives CASSPRTVTEAFF.

In nucleotides, the CDR3 is TGTGCTAGTGGTTTGGTAATGGGGGGGGAGACCCAGTACTTC. Protein product: CASGLVMGGETQYF. J is TRBJ2-5 and V is TRBV12-5, with 7 bases aligning to TRBD2. This CDR3 spans 14 amino acids. Trimming removed 0 bases from V and 5 bases from J; junction bases left unmatched: 3. CDR1 is LGHNT and CDR2 is FRNRAP in the germline V gene.

The V and J genes are TRBV4-1 and TRBJ1-2; 10 bases line up with TRBD1. Germline V CDR1 and CDR2: MGHRA, YSYEKL. V dropped 3 bases and J dropped 4; count of bases not matched to a gene: 11. This CDR3 contains 17 residues. The CDR3 region has the DNA TGCGCCAGCAGCCAGCCCAATTTCCGGGACAGGGGCTATGGCTACACCTTC. This gives the protein CASSQPNFRDRGYGYTF.

This clone came up a few times. The chain carries TRBV7-9 and TRBJ1-3; D remains ambiguous. The CDR3 is 12 amino acids. Germline V gene data show CDR1 as SEHNR and CDR2 as FQNEAQ (reference sequence). The V end lost 10 bases, the J end lost 2 bases, and 9 bases lay between the germline ends. The DNA for the CDR3 is TGTGCCACGGGTGGAACTGGAAACACCATATATTTT. It codes for CATGGTGNTIYF.

J is TRBJ1-2 and V is TRBV19; tentatively, D is TRBD1 (6 bases). CDR3 size: 13 residues. Trimming shortened V by 8 bases and J by 4 bases, and 14 bases separated the two germline ends. Germline CDR1 is LNHDA and CDR2 is SQIVND (reference sequence). CDR3 DNA: TGTGCCAGTTCAACAGGGTTCAGCTATGGCTACACCTTC. It yields the protein CASSTGFSYGYTF.

The chain has TRBV6-1 and TRBJ2-5, with D perhaps TRBD1 (6 bases). From germline, CDR1 is MNHNS and CDR2 SASEGT. The germline V and J ends were trimmed by 6 bases and 5 bases, with 16 bases remaining between them. CDR3 length: 14 residues. The CDR3 here is CASRVRGGGETQYF. CDR3 bases: TGTGCCAGCAGAGTCCGTGGTGGGGGCGAGACCCAGTACTTC.

V and J are TRBV7-3 and TRBJ2-5, with 7 positions matching TRBD1. Germline values: CDR1 SGHTA, CDR2 FQGTGA. J was trimmed by 4 bases and V by 5 bases; bases with no gene match: 4. The CDR3 extends over 13 amino acids. This chain's CDR3 is CASSVTGRETQYF. The CDR3 nucleotides are TGTGCCAGCAGCGTGACAGGGAGAGAGACCCAGTACTTC. The variable domain in full, with the rest retrieved from reference TRBV7-3 and TRBJ2-5, is GAGVSQTPSNKVTEKGKYVELRCDPISGHTALYWYRQSLGQGPEFLIYFQGTGAADDSGLPNDRFFAVRPEGSVSTLKIQRTERGDSAVYLCASSVTGRETQYFGPGTRLLVL.

V usage is TRBV15 and J usage is TRBJ2-2, with 12 nucleotides matching TRBD2. Unmatched junction bases numbered 5, after V lost 7 bases and J lost 5 bases. Germline V CDR1 and CDR2: LNHNV, YYDKDF (reference sequence). The CDR3 contains 15 residues. The chain's CDR3 is CATMPTSGGTGELFF. As DNA, the CDR3 is TGTGCCACCATGCCGACTAGCGGGGGAACCGGGGAGCTGTTTTTT.

This chain uses TRBV5-4 with TRBJ2-5; D uncertain. CDR3 length equals 12 residues. V was pared by 1 base and J by 2 bases, with 3 bases between. CDR1 SGHNT and CDR2 YYREEE come from the germline V gene (reference sequence). In DNA form, the CDR3 reads TGTGCCAGCAGCTTGTCTCAAGAGACCCAGTACTTC. This encodes CASSLSQETQYF.

V usage is TRBV5-6 and J usage is TRBJ1-6; 7 bases are a match to TRBD1. The V and J ends lost 2 bases and 7 bases, in that order; junction bases with no gene match: 3. This CDR3 is 14 amino acids long. Per germline, CDR1 SGHDT and CDR2 YYEEEE. The CDR3 bases are TGTGCCAGCAGCTTCGGGACAGCCAATTCACCCCTCCACTTT. It yields the protein CASSFGTANSPLHF.

The genes are TRBV11-3 and TRBJ1-2; weak D call: TRBD1 (6 bases). The CDR3 covers 14 residues. V was pared by 5 bases and J by 6 bases, with 16 bases between. Germline V gene lookup returns CDR1 SGHNT and CDR2 YENEEA. The CDR3 loop is CASSPAGTMDGYTF. The CDR3 bases are TGTGCCAGCAGCCCAGCCGGGACAATGGATGGCTACACCTTC.

V usage is TRBV5-1 and J usage is TRBJ2-5, with 12 bases that match TRBD2. Germline CDR1 and CDR2: SGHRS and YFSETQ. This CDR3 has 15 residues. V shed 4 bases, J shed 2 bases, and the junction held 3 bases outside the gene matches. Written as DNA, the CDR3 is TGCGCCAGCAGCGCACTAGCGGGGGGTCAAGAGACCCAGTACTTC. Translated, it gives CASSALAGGQETQYF.

The gene calls are TRBV27 and TRBJ2-5, with 9 bases identical to TRBD1. The germline V gene encodes CDR1 MNHEY and CDR2 SMNVEV (reference sequence). Unmatched junction bases numbered 13, after V lost 10 bases and J lost 4 bases. This CDR3 has 15 amino acids. The CDR3 region is CATATTGGAGETQYF. The CDR3 bases are TGTGCCACCGCAACCACAGGGGGCGCGGGAGAGACCCAGTACTTC.

This clone was observed once. This chain connects TRBV19 to TRBJ1-3, with unresolved D. The germline V and J ends were trimmed by 3 bases and 0 bases, with 15 bases remaining between them. CDR3 length equals 17 residues. Germline V gene sequence: CDR1 LNHDA, CDR2 SQIVND (reference sequence). The CDR3 DNA follows: TGTGCCAGTAGTATGTGGCAGTTCTCCGTCTCTGGAAACACCATATATTTT. It codes for CASSMWQFSVSGNTIYF.

The sample holds one count of this clone. V usage is TRBV5-4 and J usage is TRBJ2-5; 12 bases map to TRBD1. The CDR3 has 15 amino acids. Trimming at V came to 5 bases and at J to 11 bases, leaving 13 bases not matched to a gene. The V gene's germline CDR1 is SGHNT and CDR2 YYREEE (reference sequence). The CDR3 coding sequence is TGTGCCAGCAGGACCGCAGGGACAGGGGGCAATGAGCAGTACTTC. As protein: CASRTAGTGGNEQYF.

A few counts support this clone. V usage is TRBV19 and J usage is TRBJ2-1, with 8 positions matching TRBD2. Germline V gives CDR1 LNHDA, CDR2 SQIVND (reference sequence). V trimming: 7 bases; J trimming: 8 bases; junction bases outside the gene matches: 7. The CDR3 sequence is 13 residues long. This chain's CDR3 is CASTGGAGDEQFF. CDR3 nucleotide sequence: TGTGCCAGTACCGGGGGGGCCGGGGATGAGCAGTTCTTC.

This clone has more than one count but fewer than ten. V is TRBV10-3 and J is TRBJ2-1; 11 bases align to TRBD1. Germline V gene lookup returns CDR1 ENHRY and CDR2 SYGVKD. This CDR3 is built from 17 residues. The trim removed 4 bases at V and 4 bases at J, leaving 9 bases unmatched. The CDR3 spells CAISGGTGGSRYNEQFF. For the CDR3, the DNA is TGTGCCATCAGTGGGGGGACAGGGGGGAGTAGGTACAATGAGCAGTTCTTC.

This CDR3 reads CAWSRDRVESEQFF. The CDR3 coding sequence is TGTGCCTGGAGCCGGGACAGGGTCGAGTCTGAGCAGTTCTTC. The V and J genes are TRBV30 and TRBJ2-1; 9 bases match TRBD1. CDR3 length: 14 amino acids. Germline CDR1 GTSNPN, CDR2 SVGIG (reference sequence). Trimming took 3 bases from V and 9 from J; bases not matched to a gene: 9.

The CDR3 bases are TGTGCCAGCAGCTTAGAAGGGACAGGCGAAGCTTTCTTT. Translating gives CASSLEGTGEAFF. The gene calls are TRBV7-8 and TRBJ1-1, with TRBD1 matching over 8 bases. V was clipped by 1 base and J by 8 bases; unmatched bases: 3. Germline V gene lookup returns CDR1 SGHVS and CDR2 FQNEAQ. The CDR3 covers 13 residues.

This sequence joins TRBV9 and TRBJ2-3; TRBD2 agrees at 7 bases. Per germline, CDR1 SGDLS and CDR2 YYNGEE. Losses at the gene ends were 2 bases for V and 3 bases for J; bases not matched to a gene: 3. The CDR3 is 14 amino acids. This CDR3 is CASSVLGGTDTQYF. Here the CDR3 DNA reads TGTGCCAGCAGCGTTTTGGGGGGGACAGATACGCAGTATTTT.

The rearrangement uses TRBV5-3 and TRBJ1-6; 7 bases map to TRBD1. TRBV5-3 is placed among ORFs of uncertain function. The V gene end was trimmed by 0 bases and the J gene end by 0 bases; junction bases not matched to a gene: 12. The CDR3 length is 20 residues. The CDR3 reads CARSLAGGFRGSSYNSPLHF. CDR3 nucleotides: TGTGCCAGAAGCTTGGCTGGGGGTTTCAGGGGGAGCTCCTATAATTCACCCCTCCACTTT.

The chain employs TRBV5-6 and TRBJ2-3, with 8 bases matching TRBD1. With 4 bases clipped from V and 2 bases from J, the junction kept 9 bases outside the gene matches. Germline values: CDR1 SGHDT, CDR2 YYEEEE. The CDR3 is made up of 16 amino acids. In DNA form, the CDR3 reads TGTGCCAGCAGCCCTCTATGGACAGGGTCCACAGATACGCAGTATTTT. Translating gives CASSPLWTGSTDTQYF.

The chain uses TRBV27 and TRBJ2-6; 9 bases fit TRBD1. Germline trimming cut 3 bases from V and 2 bases from J; bases unmatched to any gene: 5. Germline V gives CDR1 MNHEY, CDR2 SMNVEV (reference sequence). The CDR3 covers 17 residues. The CDR3 nucleotides are TGTGCCAGCAGTTTGGCGGGGACAGGGACTGGGGCCAACGTCCTGACTTTC. Translating it yields CASSLAGTGTGANVLTF. Based on the CDR3 plus reference TRBV27 and TRBJ2-6, the full variable domain is EAQVTQNPRYLITVTGKKLTVTCSQNMNHEYMSWYRQDPGLGLRQIYYSMNVEVTDKGDVPEGYKVSRKEKRNFPLILESPSPNQTSLYFCASSLAGTGTGANVLTFGAGSRLTVL.

The chain joins TRBV6-1 to TRBJ2-7; 12 bases map to TRBD2. V was pared by 6 bases and J by 5 bases, with 8 bases of the junction left unmatched. Germline V gene lookup returns CDR1 MNHNS and CDR2 SASEGT. This CDR3 comprises 15 residues. CDR3: CASSVGLAGLDEQYF. CDR3 in DNA: TGTGCCAGCAGCGTCGGACTAGCGGGGCTGGACGAGCAGTACTTC.

V usage is TRBV19 and J usage is TRBJ1-2; tentatively, D is TRBD1 (5 bases). The V gene's germline CDR1 is LNHDA and CDR2 SQIVND (reference sequence). Trimming took off 1 base at V and 7 bases at J, with 10 bases between the two ends. The CDR3 consists of 13 residues. The CDR3 region is CASSIAGVFGYTF. The CDR3 region has the DNA TGTGCCAGTAGTATAGCGGGGGTCTTTGGCTACACCTTC.